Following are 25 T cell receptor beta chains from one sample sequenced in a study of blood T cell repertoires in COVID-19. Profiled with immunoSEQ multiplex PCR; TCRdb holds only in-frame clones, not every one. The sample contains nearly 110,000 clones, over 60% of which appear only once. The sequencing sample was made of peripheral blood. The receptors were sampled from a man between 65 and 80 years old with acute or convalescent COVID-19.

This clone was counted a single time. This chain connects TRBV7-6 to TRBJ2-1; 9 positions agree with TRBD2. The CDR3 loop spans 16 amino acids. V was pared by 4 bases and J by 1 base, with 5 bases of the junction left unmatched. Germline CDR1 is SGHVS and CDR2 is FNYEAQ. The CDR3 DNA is TGTGCCAGCAGCTCCCCTAGCGGGGAGTCCTACAATGAGCAGTTCTTC. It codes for CASSSPSGESYNEQFF. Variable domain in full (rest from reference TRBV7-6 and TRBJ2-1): GAGVSQSPRYKVTKRGQDVALRCDPISGHVSLYWYRQALGQGPEFLTYFNYEAQQDKSGLPNDRFSAERPEGSISTLTIQRTEQRDSAMYRCASSSPSGESYNEQFFGPGTRLTVL.

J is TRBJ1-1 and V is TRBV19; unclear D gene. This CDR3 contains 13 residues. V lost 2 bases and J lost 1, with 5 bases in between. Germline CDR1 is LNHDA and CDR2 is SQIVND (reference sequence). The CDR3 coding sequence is TGTGCCAGTAGTATATACAGGAACACTGAAGCTTTCTTT. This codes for CASSIYRNTEAFF.

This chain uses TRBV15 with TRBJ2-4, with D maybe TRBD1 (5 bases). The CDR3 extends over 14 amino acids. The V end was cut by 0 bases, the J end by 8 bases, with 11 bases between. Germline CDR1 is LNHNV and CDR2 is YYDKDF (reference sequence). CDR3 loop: CATSRDLLRDIQYF. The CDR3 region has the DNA TGTGCCACCAGCAGAGATCTCCTCAGGGACATTCAGTACTTC. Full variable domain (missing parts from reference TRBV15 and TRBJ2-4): DAMVIQNPRYQVTQFGKPVTLSCSQTLNHNVMYWYQQKSSQAPKLLFHYYDKDFNNEADTPDNFQSRRPNTSFCFLDIRSPGLGDTAMYLCATSRDLLRDIQYFGAGTRLSVL.

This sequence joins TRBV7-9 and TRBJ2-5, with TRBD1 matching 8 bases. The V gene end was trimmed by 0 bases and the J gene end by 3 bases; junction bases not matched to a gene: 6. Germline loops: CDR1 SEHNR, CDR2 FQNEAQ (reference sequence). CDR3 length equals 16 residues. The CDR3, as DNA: TGTGCCAGCAGCTTAGCGTGGGACAGGTCTAAAGAGACCCAGTACTTC. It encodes CASSLAWDRSKETQYF.

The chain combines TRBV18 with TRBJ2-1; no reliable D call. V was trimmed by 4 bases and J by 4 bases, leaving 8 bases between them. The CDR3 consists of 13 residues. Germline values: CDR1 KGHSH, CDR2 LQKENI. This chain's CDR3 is CASSLAGYNEQFF. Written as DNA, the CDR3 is TGTGCCAGCTCACTCGCAGGTTACAATGAGCAGTTCTTC.

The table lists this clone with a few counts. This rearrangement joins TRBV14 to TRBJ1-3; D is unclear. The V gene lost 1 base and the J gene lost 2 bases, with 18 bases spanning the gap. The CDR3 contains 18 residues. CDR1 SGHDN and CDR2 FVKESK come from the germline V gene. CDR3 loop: CASSQALVGSGTGNTIYF. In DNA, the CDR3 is TGTGCCAGCAGCCAAGCCCTGGTTGGTTCGGGAACTGGAAACACCATATATTTT. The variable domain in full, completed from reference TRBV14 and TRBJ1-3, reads EAGVTQFPSHSVIEKGQTVTLRCDPISGHDNLYWYRRVMGKEIKFLLHFVKESKQDESGMPNNRFLAERTGGTYSTLKVQPAELEDSGVYFCASSQALVGSGTGNTIYFGEGSWLTVV.

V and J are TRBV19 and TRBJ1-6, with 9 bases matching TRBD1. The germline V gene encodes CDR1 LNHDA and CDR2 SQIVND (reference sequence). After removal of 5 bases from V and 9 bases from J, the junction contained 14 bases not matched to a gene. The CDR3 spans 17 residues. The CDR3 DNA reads TGTGCCAGTAGTCAATCAAGGAGGGACAGGGTGAGTTCACCCCTCCACTTT. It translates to CASSQSRRDRVSSPLHF.

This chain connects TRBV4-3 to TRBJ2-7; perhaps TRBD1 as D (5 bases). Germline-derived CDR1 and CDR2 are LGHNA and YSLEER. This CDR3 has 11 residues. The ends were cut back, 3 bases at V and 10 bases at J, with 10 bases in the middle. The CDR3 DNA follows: TGCGCCAGCAGCCAGGGGCCAACCCAGTACTTC. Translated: CASSQGPTQYF.

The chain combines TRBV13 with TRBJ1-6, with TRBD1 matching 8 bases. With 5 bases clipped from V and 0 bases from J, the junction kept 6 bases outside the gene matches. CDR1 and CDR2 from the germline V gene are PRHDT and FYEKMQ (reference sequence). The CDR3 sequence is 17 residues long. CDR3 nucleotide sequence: TGTGCCAGCAGCGGTCGGACAGGGAGCTCCTATAATTCACCCCTCCACTTT. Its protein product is CASSGRTGSSYNSPLHF.

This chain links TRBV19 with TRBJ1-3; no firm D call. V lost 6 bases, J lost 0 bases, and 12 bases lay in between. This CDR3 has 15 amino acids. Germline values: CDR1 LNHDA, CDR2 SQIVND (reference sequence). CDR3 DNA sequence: TGTGCCAGTAGGGAGAACAGCGGCTCTGGAAACACCATATATTTT. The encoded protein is CASRENSGSGNTIYF.

CDR3 sequence: CASSPPGQGSRTQYF. CDR3 coding DNA: TGTGCCAGCAGCCCTCCGGGACAAGGGTCGCGGACCCAGTACTTC. This chain joins TRBV11-2 and TRBJ2-5; D might be TRBD1 (6 bases). The germline gives CDR1 SGHAT, CDR2 FQNNGV. This CDR3 comprises 15 residues. The V end was cut by 5 bases, the J end by 7 bases, with 20 bases between.

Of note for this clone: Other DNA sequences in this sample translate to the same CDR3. The CDR3 nucleotides read TGCGCCAGCAGCCCGCTCACTAACACCGGGGAGCTGTTTTTT. Translating gives CASSPLTNTGELFF. The rearrangement joins TRBV5-1 to TRBJ2-2; no firm D call. This CDR3 is built from 14 residues. V was pared by 4 bases and J by 2 bases, with 9 bases between. Germline lookup yields CDR1 SGHRS and CDR2 YFSETQ.

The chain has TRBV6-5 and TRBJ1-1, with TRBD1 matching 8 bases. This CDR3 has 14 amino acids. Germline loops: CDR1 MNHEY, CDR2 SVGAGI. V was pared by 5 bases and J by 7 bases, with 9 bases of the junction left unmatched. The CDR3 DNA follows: TGTGCCAGCAGTCTTGGACAGGGTATGTATGAAGCTTTCTTT. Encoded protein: CASSLGQGMYEAFF.

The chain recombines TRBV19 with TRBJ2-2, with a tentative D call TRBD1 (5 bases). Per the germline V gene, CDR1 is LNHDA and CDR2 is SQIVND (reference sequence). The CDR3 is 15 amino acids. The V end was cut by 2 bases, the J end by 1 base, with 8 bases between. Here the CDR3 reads CASSISTGNTGELFF. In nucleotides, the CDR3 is TGTGCCAGTAGTATATCCACAGGGAACACCGGGGAGCTGTTTTTT.

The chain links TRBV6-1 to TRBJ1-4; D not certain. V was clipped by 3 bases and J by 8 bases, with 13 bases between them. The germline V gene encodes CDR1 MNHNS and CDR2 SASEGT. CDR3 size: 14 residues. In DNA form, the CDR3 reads TGTGCCAGCAGTGAGGAGGTTCTACGGGAAAAACTGTTTTTT. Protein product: CASSEEVLREKLFF.

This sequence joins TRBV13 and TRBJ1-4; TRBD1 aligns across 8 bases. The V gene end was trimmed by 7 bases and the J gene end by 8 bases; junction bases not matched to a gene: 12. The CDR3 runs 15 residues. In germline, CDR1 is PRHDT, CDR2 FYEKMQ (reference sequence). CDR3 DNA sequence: TGTGCCAGCAAACCTTCACAGGGGGAAGGAGAAAAACTGTTTTTT. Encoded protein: CASKPSQGEGEKLFF.

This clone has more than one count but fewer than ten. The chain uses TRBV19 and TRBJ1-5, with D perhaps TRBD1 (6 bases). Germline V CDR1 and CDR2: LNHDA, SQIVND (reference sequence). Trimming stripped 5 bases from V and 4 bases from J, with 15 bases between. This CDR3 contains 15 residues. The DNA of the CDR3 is TGTGCCAGTAGTTCTCCGGGACAATCGAATCAGCCCCAGCATTTT. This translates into CASSSPGQSNQPQHF.

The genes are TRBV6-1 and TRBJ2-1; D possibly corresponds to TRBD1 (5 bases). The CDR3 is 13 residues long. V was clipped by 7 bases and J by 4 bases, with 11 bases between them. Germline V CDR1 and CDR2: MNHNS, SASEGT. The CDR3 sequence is CASTDKEYNEQFF. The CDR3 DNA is TGTGCCAGCACGGACAAGGAGTACAATGAGCAGTTCTTC.

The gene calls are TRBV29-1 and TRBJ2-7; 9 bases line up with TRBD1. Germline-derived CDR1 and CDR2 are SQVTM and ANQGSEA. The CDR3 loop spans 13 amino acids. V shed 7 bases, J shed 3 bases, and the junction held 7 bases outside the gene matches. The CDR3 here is CSALGQGLYEQYF. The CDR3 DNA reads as TGCAGCGCACTGGGACAGGGCCTCTACGAGCAGTACTTC.

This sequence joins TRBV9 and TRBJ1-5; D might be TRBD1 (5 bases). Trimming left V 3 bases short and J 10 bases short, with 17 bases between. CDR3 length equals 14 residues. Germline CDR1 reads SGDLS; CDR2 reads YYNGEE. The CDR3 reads CASSARRDQGPQHF. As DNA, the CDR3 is TGTGCCAGCAGCGCAAGGAGAGATCAGGGCCCCCAGCATTTT.

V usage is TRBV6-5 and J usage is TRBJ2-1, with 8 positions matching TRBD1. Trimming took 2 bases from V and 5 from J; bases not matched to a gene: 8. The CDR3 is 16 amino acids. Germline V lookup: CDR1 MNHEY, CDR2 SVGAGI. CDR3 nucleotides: TGTGCCAGCAGTTACCGCGGGACAGGCCTCCACAATGAGCAGTTCTTC. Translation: CASSYRGTGLHNEQFF.

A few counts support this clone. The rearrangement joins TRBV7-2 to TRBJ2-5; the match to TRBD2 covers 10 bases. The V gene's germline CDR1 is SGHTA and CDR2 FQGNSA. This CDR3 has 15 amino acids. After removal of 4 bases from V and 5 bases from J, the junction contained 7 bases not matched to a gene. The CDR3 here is CASSWLAGEAETQYF. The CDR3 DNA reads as TGTGCCAGCAGCTGGCTAGCGGGGGAGGCGGAGACCCAGTACTTC.

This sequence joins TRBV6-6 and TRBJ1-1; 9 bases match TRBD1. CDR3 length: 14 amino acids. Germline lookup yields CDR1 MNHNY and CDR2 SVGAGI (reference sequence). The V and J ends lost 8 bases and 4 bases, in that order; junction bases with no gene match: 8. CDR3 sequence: CASLHRGLGTEAFF. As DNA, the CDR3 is TGTGCCAGCCTTCACAGGGGGCTAGGCACTGAAGCTTTCTTT.

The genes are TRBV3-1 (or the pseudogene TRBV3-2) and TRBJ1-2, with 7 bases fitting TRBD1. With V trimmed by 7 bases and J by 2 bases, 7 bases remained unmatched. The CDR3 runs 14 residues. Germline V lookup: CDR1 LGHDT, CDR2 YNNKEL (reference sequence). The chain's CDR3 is CASTILQGNYGYTF. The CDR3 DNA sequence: TGTGCCAGCACGATACTACAGGGGAACTATGGCTACACCTTC.

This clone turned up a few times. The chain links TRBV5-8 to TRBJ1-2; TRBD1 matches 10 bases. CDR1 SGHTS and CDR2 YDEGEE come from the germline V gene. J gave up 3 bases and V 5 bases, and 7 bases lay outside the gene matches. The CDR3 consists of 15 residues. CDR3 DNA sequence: TGTGCCAGCAGACTGACAGGGGGCAAAGACTATGGCTACACCTTC. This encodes CASRLTGGKDYGYTF.